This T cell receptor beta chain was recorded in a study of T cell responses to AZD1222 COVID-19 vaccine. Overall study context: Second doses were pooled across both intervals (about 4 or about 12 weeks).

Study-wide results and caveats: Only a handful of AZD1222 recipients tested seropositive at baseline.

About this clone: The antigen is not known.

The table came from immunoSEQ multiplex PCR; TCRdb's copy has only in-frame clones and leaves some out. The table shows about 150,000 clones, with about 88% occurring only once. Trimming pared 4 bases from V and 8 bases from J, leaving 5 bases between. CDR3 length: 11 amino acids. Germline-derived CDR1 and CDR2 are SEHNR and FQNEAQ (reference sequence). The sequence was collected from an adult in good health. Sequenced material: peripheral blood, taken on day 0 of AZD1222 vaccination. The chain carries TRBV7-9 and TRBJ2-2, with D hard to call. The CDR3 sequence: CASSWPGELFF. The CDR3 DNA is TGTGCCAGCAGCTGGCCAGGGGAGCTGTTTTTT.